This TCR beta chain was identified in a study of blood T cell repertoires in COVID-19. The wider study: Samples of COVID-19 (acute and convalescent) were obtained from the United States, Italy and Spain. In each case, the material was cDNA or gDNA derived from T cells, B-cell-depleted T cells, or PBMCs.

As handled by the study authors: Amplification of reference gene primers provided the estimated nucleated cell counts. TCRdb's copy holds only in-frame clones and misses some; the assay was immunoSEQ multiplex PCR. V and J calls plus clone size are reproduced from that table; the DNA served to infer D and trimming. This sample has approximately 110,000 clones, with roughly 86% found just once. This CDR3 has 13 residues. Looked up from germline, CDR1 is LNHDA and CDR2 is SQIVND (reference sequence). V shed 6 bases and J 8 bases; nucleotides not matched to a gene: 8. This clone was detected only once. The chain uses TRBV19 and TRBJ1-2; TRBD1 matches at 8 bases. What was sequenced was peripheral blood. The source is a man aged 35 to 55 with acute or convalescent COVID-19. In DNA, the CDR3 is TGTGCCAGTAGAATCGGACAGGGTGAGGGCTACACCTTC. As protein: CASRIGQGEGYTF.